A single sample is the source of the 15 T cell receptor beta chains below, sequenced in a study of T cell changes during pregnancy in multiple sclerosis. Generated by immunoSEQ multiplex PCR, the TCRdb table keeps only in-frame clones and is missing some. The repertoire holds about 85,000 clones, with more than 85% as singletons. Specimen: peripheral blood, collected in the first trimester of pregnancy. These receptors were obtained from a female donor with multiple sclerosis, enrolled in a pregnancy study.

This rearrangement joins TRBV6-1 to TRBJ1-1; no clear D gene. The CDR3 length is 13 residues. The ends were cut back, 3 bases at V and 2 bases at J, with 7 bases in the middle. Germline V gene data show CDR1 as MNHNS and CDR2 as SASEGT. CDR3 residues: CASSDRGNTEAFF. The CDR3 nucleotides are TGTGCCAGCAGTGACAGAGGAAACACTGAAGCTTTCTTT.

The V and J genes are TRBV5-1 and TRBJ2-1; tentative D call: TRBD1 (7 bases). V lost 0 bases, J lost 5 bases, and 12 bases lay in between. The CDR3 has 15 amino acids. CDR1 and CDR2 from the germline V gene are SGHRS and YFSETQ. CDR3: CASSLGAGGNNEQFF. The CDR3 nucleotides read TGCGCCAGCAGCTTGGGGGCAGGGGGGAACAATGAGCAGTTCTTC.

The chain is built from TRBV27 and TRBJ2-1, with 14 bases identical to TRBD2. The trim removed 3 bases at V and 2 bases at J, leaving 9 bases unmatched. This CDR3 is built from 19 residues. The germline CDR1 and CDR2 sequences are MNHEY and SMNVEV (reference sequence). This CDR3 is CASSFARGLAGEAYNEQFF. The CDR3, as DNA: TGTGCCAGCAGTTTTGCCAGGGGACTAGCGGGGGAGGCCTACAATGAGCAGTTCTTC.

V usage is TRBV11-3 and J usage is TRBJ2-1; 7 bases are a match to TRBD2. Germline V lookup: CDR1 SGHNT, CDR2 YENEEA. Germline trimming cut 5 bases from V and 4 bases from J; bases unmatched to any gene: 8. The CDR3 sequence is 15 residues long. The CDR3, as DNA: TGTGCCAGCAGCGCTGGCGGGAGCAAGTACAATGAGCAGTTCTTC. It encodes CASSAGGSKYNEQFF. The full variable domain, with the rest looked up from reference TRBV11-3 and TRBJ2-1, is EAGVVQSPRYKIIEKKQPVAFWCNPISGHNTLYWYLQNLGQGPELLIRYENEEAVDDSQLPKDRFSAERLKGVDSTLKIQPAELGDSAVYLCASSAGGSKYNEQFFGPGTRLTVL.

The chain is built from TRBV6-6 and TRBJ1-1; TRBD1 is a possible D gene (5 bases). The CDR3 consists of 14 residues. V was pared by 0 bases and J by 3 bases, with 8 bases between. In germline, CDR1 is MNHNY, CDR2 SVGAGI (reference sequence). CDR3 nucleotide sequence: TGTGCCAGCAGTTACTCGCCGGGGGACACTGAAGCTTTCTTT. Translated, it gives CASSYSPGDTEAFF.

This chain uses TRBV2 with TRBJ2-1, with D unresolved. Germline-derived CDR1 and CDR2 are SNHLY and FYNNEI. The CDR3 extends over 11 amino acids. The V gene lost 5 bases and the J gene lost 10 bases, with 9 bases spanning the gap. CDR3 loop: CASSRLEEQFF. The CDR3 DNA sequence: TGTGCCAGCAGTAGACTTGAGGAGCAGTTCTTC.

This chain uses TRBV2 with TRBJ1-2, with TRBD1 matching over 7 bases. V was clipped by 4 bases and J by 8 bases; unmatched bases: 7. The CDR3 spans 13 residues. CDR1 and CDR2 from the germline V gene are SNHLY and FYNNEI. Written as DNA, the CDR3 is TGTGCCAGCAGTGGGAGACAGGGCGAGGGCTACACCTTC. Translation: CASSGRQGEGYTF.

The chain carries TRBV7-9 and TRBJ1-2; a weak D match, TRBD1 (5 bases). V was clipped by 1 base and J by 5 bases, with 14 bases between them. Looked up from germline, CDR1 is SEHNR and CDR2 is FQNEAQ (reference sequence). CDR3 length equals 15 residues. CDR3 loop: CASSLEEQRQYGYTF. In nucleotides, the CDR3 is TGTGCCAGCAGCTTAGAGGAACAGAGACAGTATGGCTACACCTTC.

The rearrangement joins TRBV10-1 to TRBJ1-6; TRBD1 matches at 7 bases. Germline V lookup: CDR1 WNHNN, CDR2 SYGVQD (reference sequence). J was trimmed by 6 bases and V by 5 bases; bases with no gene match: 7. This CDR3 has 15 amino acids. The CDR3 region is CASSPWDRINSPLHF. CDR3 DNA sequence: TGCGCCAGCAGTCCTTGGGACAGAATTAATTCACCCCTCCACTTT.

J is TRBJ2-5 and V is TRBV9, with 7 bases identical to TRBD2. Per germline, CDR1 SGDLS and CDR2 YYNGEE. This CDR3 comprises 16 residues. Trimming removed 4 bases from V and 4 bases from J; junction bases left unmatched: 13. The CDR3 is CASSPFEGGPPETQYF. The CDR3 DNA sequence: TGTGCCAGCAGCCCTTTCGAGGGAGGGCCTCCAGAGACCCAGTACTTC.

V is TRBV4-2 and J is TRBJ1-6, with D hard to call. In germline, CDR1 is LGHNA, CDR2 YNFKEQ. V dropped 3 bases and J dropped 0 bases, with 18 bases sitting between them. CDR3 length equals 19 residues. The CDR3 sequence: CASSQDSGRRSSYNSPLHF. The CDR3 DNA sequence: TGTGCCAGCAGCCAGGATTCCGGACGGAGGAGCTCCTATAATTCACCCCTCCACTTT.

The chain uses TRBV6-4 and TRBJ2-1, with D tentatively TRBD1 (6 bases). V shed 3 bases and J shed 0 bases, with 6 bases lying between them. Germline CDR1 reads MRHNA; CDR2 reads SNTAGT. This CDR3 has 14 residues. CDR3 bases: TGTGCCAGCAGTGAAGGGGGCTCCTACAATGAGCAGTTCTTC. It is translated as CASSEGGSYNEQFF.

The chain joins TRBV6-1 to TRBJ2-1; 10 bases are a match to TRBD2. J gave up 2 bases and V 2 bases, and 6 bases lay outside the gene matches. CDR1 is MNHNS and CDR2 is SASEGT in the germline V gene. The CDR3 covers 17 residues. The CDR3 region has the DNA TGTGCCAGCAGTGAATCCCCTAGCGGGAGAACCTACAATGAGCAGTTCTTC. This translates into CASSESPSGRTYNEQFF.

The chain has TRBV9 and TRBJ1-5; 9 positions agree with TRBD1. Per germline, CDR1 SGDLS and CDR2 YYNGEE. V shed 4 bases and J 4 bases; nucleotides not matched to a gene: 6. This CDR3 is 15 amino acids long. The CDR3 reads CASSPGTGRNQPQHF. Written as DNA, the CDR3 is TGTGCCAGCAGCCCCGGGACAGGGCGTAATCAGCCCCAGCATTTT.

The J gene is TRBJ2-1, the V gene TRBV5-1; TRBD2 matches 9 bases. CDR1 SGHRS and CDR2 YFSETQ come from the germline V gene. V was pared by 0 bases and J by 8 bases, with 15 bases of the junction left unmatched. The CDR3 runs to 18 residues. CDR3 in amino acids: CASSLVGGRAGDYYEQFF. In DNA, the CDR3 is TGCGCCAGCAGCTTGGTCGGCGGGAGGGCCGGGGATTACTATGAGCAGTTCTTC.